This TCR beta chain was recorded in a study of response to subunit inactivated influenza vaccine. The study's findings and limits: Seasonal influenza vaccination, on each occasion, was suggested by the authors to recruit few new T cells.

Per the germline V gene, CDR1 is KGHSH and CDR2 is LQKENI. Trimming shortened V by 5 bases and J by 7 bases, and 8 bases separated the two germline ends. This CDR3 comprises 11 residues. This clonotype has only a few counts. Its antigen is still unknown. MiXCR, applied by TCRdb to the RT-PCR reads, yields one record per CDR3 protein. The repertoire holds about 780,000 distinct CDR3 sequences, with approximately 18% as singletons. The sequence derives from a man aged 45-60 years who received an inactivated influenza vaccine. The source material was PBMCs from blood, sampled 5 days after vaccination. The V gene is TRBV18, the J gene TRBJ1-1; TRBD1 is a possible D gene (5 bases). CDR3 region: CASSATDEAFF. CDR3 sequence (DNA): TGTGCCAGCTCAGCGACAGATGAAGCTTTCTTT.